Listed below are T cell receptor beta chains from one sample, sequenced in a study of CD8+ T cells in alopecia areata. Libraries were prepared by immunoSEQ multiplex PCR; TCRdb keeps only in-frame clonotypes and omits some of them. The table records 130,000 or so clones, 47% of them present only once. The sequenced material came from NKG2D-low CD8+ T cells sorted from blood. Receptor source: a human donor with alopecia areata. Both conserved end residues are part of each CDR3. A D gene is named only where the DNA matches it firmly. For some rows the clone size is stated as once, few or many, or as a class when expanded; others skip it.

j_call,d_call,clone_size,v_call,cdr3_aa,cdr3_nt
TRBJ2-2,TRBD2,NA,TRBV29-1,CSVSSGGADGGELFF,TGCAGCGTTTCCAGCGGGGGGGCCGATGGCGGGGAGCTGTTTTTT
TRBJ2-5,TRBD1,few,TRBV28,CASSLLTGGATETQYF,TGTGCCAGCAGTCTCTTAACAGGGGGCGCGACGGAGACCCAGTACTTC
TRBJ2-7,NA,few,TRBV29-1,CSVHVLYEQYF,TGCAGCGTCCACGTTCTGTACGAGCAGTACTTC
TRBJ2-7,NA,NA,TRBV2,CASNRQKRAYEQYF,TGTGCCAGCAACCGACAGAAACGGGCCTACGAGCAGTACTTC
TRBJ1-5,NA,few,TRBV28,CASSLKEPQHF,TGTGCCAGCAGTTTGAAGGAGCCCCAGCATTTT
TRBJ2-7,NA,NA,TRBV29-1,CSVERGNEQYF,TGCAGCGTTGAAAGGGGGAACGAGCAGTACTTC
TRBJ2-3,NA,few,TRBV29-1,CSVDLPTTDTQYF,TGCAGCGTTGACCTCCCGACCACAGATACGCAGTATTTT
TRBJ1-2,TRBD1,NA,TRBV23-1,CASSMGDRGYTF,TGCGCCAGCAGTATGGGGGACAGGGGCTACACCTTC
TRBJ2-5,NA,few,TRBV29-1,CSVERETQYF,TGCAGCGTTGAAAGGGAGACCCAGTACTTC
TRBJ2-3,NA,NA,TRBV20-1,CSAHLDTQYF,TGCAGTGCTCATCTGGATACGCAGTATTTT
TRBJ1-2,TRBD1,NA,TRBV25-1,CASSAKDRGWGYTF,TGTGCCAGCAGTGCTAAAGACAGGGGATGGGGCTACACCTTC
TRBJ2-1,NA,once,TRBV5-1,CASSYTGTSNEQFF,TGCGCCAGCAGCTATACCGGGACAAGCAATGAGCAGTTCTTC
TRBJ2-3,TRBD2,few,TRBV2,CASSSGLAPDTQYF,TGTGCCAGCAGCTCCGGACTAGCTCCAGATACGCAGTATTTT
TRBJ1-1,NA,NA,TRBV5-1,CASGGQYEAFF,TGCGCCAGCGGTGGACAGTATGAAGCTTTCTTT
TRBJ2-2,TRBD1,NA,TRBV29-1,CSVRIRGQGNTGELFF,TGCAGCGTCCGAATTAGGGGACAGGGTAACACCGGGGAGCTGTTTTTT
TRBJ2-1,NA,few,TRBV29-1,CSVRALSYNEQFF,TGCAGCGTGAGAGCGCTCTCCTACAATGAGCAGTTCTTC
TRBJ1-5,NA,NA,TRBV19,CASSIVGGQPQHF,TGTGCCAGTAGTATTGTGGGGGGTCAGCCCCAGCATTTT
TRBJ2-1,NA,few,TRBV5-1,CASSLNLANEQFF,TGCGCCAGCAGTCTAAATCTAGCCAATGAGCAGTTCTTC
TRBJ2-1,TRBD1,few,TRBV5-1,CASSLDFGTGYNEQFF,TGCGCCAGCAGCTTGGACTTTGGGACAGGGTACAATGAGCAGTTCTTC
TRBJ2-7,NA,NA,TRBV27,CASSPQQGGLYEQYF,TGTGCCAGCAGTCCCCAGCAGGGGGGTCTGTACGAGCAGTACTTC
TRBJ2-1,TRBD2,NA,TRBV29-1,CSVKGTSVGEQFF,TGCAGCGTCAAAGGGACTAGCGTGGGTGAGCAGTTCTTC
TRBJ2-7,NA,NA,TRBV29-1,CSALGQSYEQYF,TGCAGCGCCCTGGGACAAAGCTACGAGCAGTACTTC
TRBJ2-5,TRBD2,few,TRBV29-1,CSVDLAAGGQETQYF,TGCAGCGTTGATTTGGCGGCGGGAGGGCAAGAGACCCAGTACTTC
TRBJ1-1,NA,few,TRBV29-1,CSVDWNTEAFF,TGCAGCGTTGACTGGAACACTGAAGCTTTCTTT
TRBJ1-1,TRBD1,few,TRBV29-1,CSVDRQGGTEAFF,TGCAGCGTTGATCGACAGGGTGGCACTGAAGCTTTCTTT
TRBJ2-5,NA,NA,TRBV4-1,CASSQDPSQETQYF,TGCGCCAGCAGCCAAGATCCATCTCAAGAGACCCAGTACTTC
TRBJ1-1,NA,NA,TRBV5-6,CASSFGSMNTEAFF,TGTGCCAGCAGCTTTGGCAGCATGAACACTGAAGCTTTCTTT
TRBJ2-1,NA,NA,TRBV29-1,CSVEGGESYNEQFF,TGCAGCGTTGAAGGCGGAGAATCCTACAATGAGCAGTTCTTC
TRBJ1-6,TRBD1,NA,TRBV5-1,CASSTGTDYNSPLHF,TGCGCCAGCAGCACCGGGACAGACTATAATTCACCCCTCCACTTT
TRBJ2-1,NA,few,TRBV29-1,CSVEVTGEQFF,TGCAGCGTTGAAGTGACAGGTGAGCAGTTCTTC
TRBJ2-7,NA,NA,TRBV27,CASSPSDAYEQYF,TGTGCCAGCAGTCCTAGTGATGCCTACGAGCAGTACTTC
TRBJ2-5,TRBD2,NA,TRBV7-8,CASSFATGGARETQYF,TGTGCCAGCAGCTTCGCTACCGGGGGGGCCAGAGAGACCCAGTACTTC
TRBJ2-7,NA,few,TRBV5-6,CASSYNYEQYF,TGTGCCAGCAGCTATAATTACGAGCAGTACTTC
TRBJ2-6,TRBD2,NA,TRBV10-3,CASFSGGADGANVLTF,TGTGCCTCCTTTAGCGGGGGGGCAGACGGGGCCAACGTCCTGACTTTC
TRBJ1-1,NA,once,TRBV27,CASSSGETNTEAFF,TGTGCCAGCAGTTCGGGGGAGACGAACACTGAAGCTTTCTTT
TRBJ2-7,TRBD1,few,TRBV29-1,CSVEGEADRGYEQYF,TGCAGCGTTGAAGGGGAGGCGGACAGGGGCTACGAGCAGTACTTC
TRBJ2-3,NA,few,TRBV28,CASSARGRTNTQYF,TGTGCCAGCAGTGCCCGCGGCCGGACCAATACGCAGTATTTT